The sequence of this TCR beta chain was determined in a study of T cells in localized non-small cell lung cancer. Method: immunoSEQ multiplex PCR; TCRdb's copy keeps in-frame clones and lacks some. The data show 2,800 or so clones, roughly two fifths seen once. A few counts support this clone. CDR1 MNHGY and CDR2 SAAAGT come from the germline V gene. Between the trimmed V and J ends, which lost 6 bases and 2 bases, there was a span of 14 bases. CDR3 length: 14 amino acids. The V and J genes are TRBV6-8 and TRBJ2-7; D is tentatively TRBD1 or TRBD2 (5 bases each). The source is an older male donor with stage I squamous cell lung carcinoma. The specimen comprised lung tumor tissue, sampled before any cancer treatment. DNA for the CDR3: TGTGCCAGCAGCCCCGGGACCCAACCCTACGAGCAGTACTTC. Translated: CASSPGTQPYEQYF.